The table lists the clone carrying this TCR beta chain with a few counts. Its antigen is unidentified. The CDR3 loop spans 14 amino acids. In germline, CDR1 is SGHRS, CDR2 YFSETQ. Trimming pared 4 bases from V and 8 bases from J, leaving 16 bases between. The data were obtained in a study of CD8+ T cells in alopecia areata. Study outcomes and limitations: Mouse data revealed clearer TCR sharing than patient data did, a gap possibly tied to HLA.

Sequencing relied on a cDNA template that was reverse transcribed from extracted RNA. Profiling relied on immunoSEQ multiplex PCR, and the TCRdb table lists in-frame clones only, not all of them. The sample carries 130,000 to 150,000 clones, roughly 46% recorded once. This chain links TRBV5-1 with TRBJ1-5; D may be TRBD1 (5 bases). The origin of this receptor is a human donor with alopecia areata. The sequences come from CD4+ T cells sorted from blood, collected at week 0. The CDR3 DNA follows: TGCGCCAGCAGCATATCCGGGACCAAGGAGCCCCAGCATTTT. As protein: CASSISGTKEPQHF.